A single sample gave rise to the 25 T cell receptor beta chains below, sequenced in a study of immune characterization of retroperitoneal liposarcoma. TCRdb reprocessed the PCR reads via MiXCR and lists one record per CDR3 protein. The sample has several thousand distinct CDR3 sequences, 25% to 35% seen once; the top ten hold about 14%. The sequenced sample consisted of blood. These receptors all come from a male donor with retroperitoneal liposarcoma.

The rearrangement links TRBV6-1 to TRBJ1-1; D remains unclear. Trimming shortened V by 7 bases and J by 4 bases, and 19 bases separated the two germline ends. The CDR3 contains 15 residues. From germline, CDR1 is MNHNS and CDR2 SASEGT. CDR3 coding DNA: TGTGCCAGCACCTCAAGAGGGTACGAGTTCACTGAAGCTTTCTTT. Translating gives CASTSRGYEFTEAFF.

The rearrangement uses TRBV3-1 and TRBJ2-1; 9 positions match TRBD2. The CDR3 sequence is 16 residues long. V shed 6 bases and J 0 bases; nucleotides not matched to a gene: 6. In germline, CDR1 is LGHDT, CDR2 YNNKEL (reference sequence). The DNA of the CDR3 is TGTGCCAGCAGTCCCCTTAGCGGGAGCTCCTACAATGAGCAGTTCTTC. Residues: CASSPLSGSSYNEQFF.

The V and J genes are TRBV12-3 or TRBV12-4 and TRBJ2-1; 10 bases line up with TRBD2. J was trimmed by 4 bases and V by 3 bases; bases with no gene match: 12. The CDR3 has 18 residues. The CDR3 is CASSLGVGGLADYNEQFF. The CDR3 DNA is TGTGCCAGCAGTTTGGGTGTGGGAGGACTAGCGGATTACAATGAGCAGTTCTTC.

The V and J genes are TRBV3-1 and TRBJ2-5; D remains ambiguous. Judging by the DNA end, TRBJ2-7 fits better; the J call may be wrong. Germline V gene data show CDR1 as LGHDT and CDR2 as YNNKEL (reference sequence). This CDR3 spans 12 amino acids. As DNA, the CDR3 is TGTGCCAGCAGCCAAGTAGTGTACGAGCAGTACTTC. It specifies CASSQVVYEQYF.

The table lists this clonotype with a few counts. The chain couples TRBV6-1 to TRBJ1-3; the D is unclear. This CDR3 has 15 amino acids. V lost 6 bases and J lost 0, with 12 bases in between. CDR1 is MNHNS and CDR2 is SASEGT in the germline V gene. For the CDR3, the DNA is TGTGCCAGCAGAGGACCGAGGTTCTCTGGAAACACCATATATTTT. It specifies CASRGPRFSGNTIYF.

For this clonotype: Since a much larger clone is just one base distant, this may be a read error. The CDR3 DNA follows: TGTGCCAGCAGCCAACCGGGACAGGGGGCCTTATCCTCCTACAATGAGCAGTACTTC. Encoded protein: CASSQPGQGALSSYNEQYF. The chain is built from TRBV7-3 and TRBJ2-5, with 12 positions matching TRBD1. The CDR3 extends over 19 amino acids. The V segment lost 5 bases and the J segment 11 bases; nucleotides outside the gene matches: 24. From germline, CDR1 is SGHTA and CDR2 FQGTGA.

The V call is TRBV12-3 or TRBV12-4, the J call TRBJ1-5, with TRBD1 identical over 7 bases. V shed 5 bases, J shed 7 bases, and the junction held 8 bases outside the gene matches. The CDR3 spans 14 residues. CDR3: CASSPVQGWQPQHF. The DNA for the CDR3 is TGTGCCAGCAGTCCCGTACAGGGGTGGCAGCCCCAGCATTTT.

This clonotype was seen once. The genes are TRBV6-1 and TRBJ2-1; the match to TRBD2 covers 11 bases. V gave up 9 bases and J gave up 6 bases; unmatched junction bases: 4. The CDR3 is 13 residues long. CDR1 and CDR2 from the germline V gene are MNHNS and SASEGT. This CDR3 reads CARPGLAANEQFF. CDR3 coding DNA: TGTGCCAGACCGGGACTAGCGGCCAATGAGCAGTTCTTC.

The V gene is TRBV3-1, the J gene TRBJ2-1; 8 positions match TRBD2. This CDR3 contains 15 residues. The junction had 10 bases not matched to a gene; V was cut back by 6 bases and J by 6 bases. Germline loops: CDR1 LGHDT, CDR2 YNNKEL (reference sequence). CDR3 sequence reads: CASRPAGLALNEQFF. DNA for the CDR3: TGTGCCAGCAGGCCGGCAGGACTAGCTCTCAATGAGCAGTTCTTC.

Only a few counts were recorded for this clonotype. For the CDR3, the DNA is TGTGCCAGCAGTGACCCTCGAGGAGACCCCATGCCGGGCTACACCTTC. It yields the protein CASSDPRGDPMPGYTF. The chain is built from TRBV6-1 and TRBJ1-2, with unresolved D. V shed 3 bases and J shed 8 bases, with 22 bases lying between them. This CDR3 is 16 amino acids long. The germline CDR1 and CDR2 sequences are MNHNS and SASEGT.

The rearrangement uses TRBV12-3 or TRBV12-4 and TRBJ2-3; no reliable D call. The V and J ends lost 5 bases and 3 bases respectively, with 12 bases between them. This CDR3 has 14 amino acids. The DNA for the CDR3 is TGTGCCAGCAGTCCTGTGTTTGAGACAGATACGCAGTATTTT. Its translation is CASSPVFETDTQYF.

The rearrangement uses TRBV6-4 and TRBJ1-5; D uncertain. In germline, CDR1 is MRHNA, CDR2 SNTAGT. Deletions cut 7 bases from V and 5 bases from J, with 12 bases between. The CDR3 totals 13 residues. In nucleotides, the CDR3 is TGTGCCAGCATGGACTCGGTTCATCAGCCCCAGCATTTT. Residues: CASMDSVHQPQHF.

Details on this clonotype: Being one base from a much bigger clone, this may be a read error. V and J are TRBV5-1 and TRBJ2-1; D possibly corresponds to TRBD1 (5 bases). The closer fit of TRBJ2-7 to the DNA end suggests the J call may be wrong. The V gene's germline CDR1 is SGHRS and CDR2 YFSETQ. The length of the CDR3 is 15 residues. The CDR3 DNA reads TGCACCAGCAGCTTGGTAGGGCTCGGAAGGGGTGAGCAGTACTTC. It specifies CTSSLVGLGRGEQYF.

To note about this clonotype: This may stem from a read error, because a much larger clone lies one nucleotide away. The chain couples TRBV6-6 to TRBJ1-3; D uncertain. CDR3 length equals 17 residues. Trimming took off 0 bases at V and 0 bases at J, with 12 bases between the two ends. CDR1 is MNHNY, CDR2 SVGAGI, per germline (reference sequence). The DNA for the CDR3 is TGTGCCAGCAGTTACTCGTGGCGGATTCTCTCTGGAAACACCATATATTTT. Translated, it gives CASSYSWRILSGNTIYF.

This clonotype was seen only once. V and J are TRBV5-1 and TRBJ1-5; D remains ambiguous. Looked up from germline, CDR1 is SGHRS and CDR2 is YFSETQ. Trimming pared 5 bases from V and 0 bases from J, leaving 12 bases between. CDR3 length: 15 amino acids. The CDR3 region has the DNA TGCGCCAGCAGAGTAAGCGACGGTAGCAATCAGCCCCAGCATTTT. This gives the protein CASRVSDGSNQPQHF.

This chain links TRBV6-1 with TRBJ2-5; TRBD2 aligns across 8 bases. The ends lost 6 bases at V and 2 bases at J; junction bases unmatched: 2. The length of the CDR3 is 13 residues. Germline assignment: CDR1 MNHNS and CDR2 SASEGT. The CDR3 DNA reads TGTGCCAGCAGGACTAGCGTTCAAGAGACCCAGTACTTC. As protein: CASRTSVQETQYF.

This rearrangement joins TRBV7-2 to TRBJ2-2; TRBD2 agrees at 13 bases. The germline CDR1 and CDR2 sequences are SGHTA and FQGNSA. The CDR3 is 20 residues long. V gave up 4 bases and J gave up 0 bases; unmatched junction bases: 11. The CDR3: CASSSPGLAGTGANTGELFF. CDR3 in DNA: TGTGCCAGCAGCTCCCCGGGACTAGCGGGAACCGGGGCGAACACCGGGGAGCTGTTTTTT.

In regard to this clonotype: The junction and the germline gene differ at one end; a read error may be behind it. This sequence joins TRBV5-6 and TRBJ2-5; the match to TRBD1 covers 7 bases. Germline V gene data show CDR1 as SGHDT and CDR2 as YYEEEE. The CDR3 is made up of 11 amino acids. This chain's CDR3 is CASSLVDRQYF. The DNA for the CDR3 is TGTGCCAGCAGCTTGGTGGACAGGCAGTACTTT.

This clonotype was found a few times. The chain recombines TRBV29-1 with TRBJ2-3; 11 bases fit TRBD2. The CDR3 runs to 17 residues. Germline V gene lookup returns CDR1 SQVTM and CDR2 ANQGSEA. With 4 bases clipped from V and 0 bases from J, the junction kept 9 bases outside the gene matches. CDR3 in DNA: TGCAGCGTTGGAGGAACTAGCGGGAGTAGGAGCACAGATACGCAGTATTTT. Translated: CSVGGTSGSRSTDTQYF.

V gene TRBV4-1 combines with J gene TRBJ1-1; TRBD1 is a possible D gene (5 bases). Trimming cost V 2 bases and J 4 bases, with 11 bases left between them. The CDR3 is made up of 14 amino acids. The V gene's germline CDR1 is MGHRA and CDR2 YSYEKL. The CDR3 spells CASSQWTPATEAFF. In nucleotides, the CDR3 is TGCGCCAGCAGCCAATGGACACCCGCCACTGAAGCTTTCTTT.

A word on this clonotype: A read error may account for a junction end that differs from germline. The chain links TRBV4-1 to TRBJ2-3, with D tentatively TRBD1 (6 bases). The CDR3 consists of 16 residues. Germline V gene data show CDR1 as MGHRA and CDR2 as YSYEKL. This CDR3 is CASSPPQGRATDTQYF. The CDR3 DNA is TGTGCCAGCAGCCCTCCCCAGGGGAGAGCCACAGATACGCAGTATTTT.

The genes are TRBV12-3 or TRBV12-4 and TRBJ1-5; D uncertain. The ends were cut back, 3 bases at V and 9 bases at J, with 18 bases in the middle. The CDR3 is made up of 15 amino acids. CDR3 bases: TGTGCCAGCAGTTTGGGCACCTGGCCCAAATCGCCCCAGCATTTT. Amino acids: CASSLGTWPKSPQHF.

The rearrangement uses TRBV20-1 and TRBJ2-1, with a weak D call TRBD2 (6 bases). Germline-derived CDR1 and CDR2 are DFQATT and SNEGSKA (reference sequence). V gave up 3 bases and J gave up 14 bases, with 14 bases separating them. The CDR3 runs to 11 residues. CDR3 sequence reads: CSARGLEGEFF. The CDR3 coding sequence is TGCAGTGCTAGGGGTTTGGAGGGAGAGTTCTTC.

Relative to its sample, this clonotype is medium-sized. CDR3 sequence: CASSPDRGRETQYF. The CDR3 bases are TGTGCCAGCAGTCCCGACAGGGGACGGGAGACCCAGTACTTC. V usage is TRBV6-1 and J usage is TRBJ2-5, with 8 bases fitting TRBD1. The CDR3 is 14 residues long. J was trimmed by 5 bases and V by 5 bases; bases with no gene match: 7. CDR1 and CDR2 from the germline V gene are MNHNS and SASEGT.

This clonotype was counted between two and nine times. The gene calls are TRBV11-3 and TRBJ2-1; D remains ambiguous. The V end was cut by 6 bases, the J end by 7 bases, with 7 bases between. Looked up from germline, CDR1 is SGHNT and CDR2 is YENEEA. This CDR3 comprises 11 residues. The CDR3 DNA reads TGTGCCAGCAGTCAGACGAATGAGCAGTTCTTC. This sequence encodes CASSQTNEQFF.